Following are 19 T cell receptor beta chains from one sample sequenced in a study of blood T cell repertoires in COVID-19. Assay: immunoSEQ multiplex PCR; the TCRdb copy retains only in-frame clones and omits some. The profile shows approximately 330,000 clones, about nine tenths of them singletons. The sample consisted of peripheral blood. The receptors were sampled from a man younger than 45 with COVID-19, enrolled during active disease.

CDR3 loop: CASSGQRGSYEQYF. The CDR3 region has the DNA TGTGCCAGCAGCGGCCAACGGGGCTCCTACGAGCAGTACTTC. The rearrangement uses TRBV5-4 and TRBJ2-7, with D possibly being TRBD2 (5 bases). The CDR3 length is 14 residues. Trimming removed 4 bases at V and 0 bases at J, with 11 bases between. The germline V gene has CDR1 SGHNT and CDR2 YYREEE (reference sequence).

This clone is a singleton in its sample. The chain uses TRBV19 and TRBJ2-3; 9 bases line up with TRBD2. Germline loops: CDR1 LNHDA, CDR2 SQIVND (reference sequence). CDR3 length equals 14 residues. The junction had 2 bases not matched to a gene; V was cut back by 7 bases and J by 0 bases. The CDR3 sequence: CASNGLASTDTQYF. CDR3 in DNA: TGTGCCAGTAACGGACTAGCGAGCACAGATACGCAGTATTTT.

The chain employs TRBV27 and TRBJ2-2; D unresolved. The length of the CDR3 is 15 residues. The ends were cut back, 2 bases at V and 6 bases at J, with 13 bases in the middle. Germline lookup yields CDR1 MNHEY and CDR2 SMNVEV (reference sequence). The CDR3 DNA is TGTGCCAGCAGTTTAGGAACAGTTTCGTCCGGGGAGCTGTTTTTT. Amino acids: CASSLGTVSSGELFF.

This clone was counted ten times or more. The junction departs from the called germline gene at one end, perhaps through a read error. The chain combines TRBV2 with TRBJ2-7; 8 bases are shared with TRBD1. From germline, CDR1 is SNHLY and CDR2 FYNNEI. The CDR3 runs 11 residues. The CDR3, as DNA: TGTGCCAGCGGGCTCCGGGGACAGGCCTCCTTC. It translates to CASGLRGQASF.

Only one count was recorded for this clone. The J gene is TRBJ2-7, the V gene TRBV11-2; the match to TRBD1 covers 7 bases. With 0 bases clipped from V and 3 bases from J, the junction kept 5 bases outside the gene matches. Germline V gene sequence: CDR1 SGHAT, CDR2 FQNNGV. The CDR3 extends over 15 amino acids. CDR3 in amino acids: CASSLEQGTIYEQYF. The CDR3 DNA reads as TGTGCCAGCAGCTTAGAACAGGGGACCATCTACGAGCAGTACTTC.

The V and J genes are TRBV24-1 and TRBJ2-1; a possible D gene is TRBD1 (5 bases). Germline-derived CDR1 and CDR2 are KGHDR and SFDVKD. With 4 bases removed from V and 1 base from J, the gap between germline ends came to 13 bases. This CDR3 spans 16 amino acids. CDR3 DNA sequence: TGTGCCACCAGTGACCCTAGGGGCCTATCCTACAATGAGCAGTTCTTC. It translates to CATSDPRGLSYNEQFF.

The chain links TRBV21-1 to TRBJ2-7; the table assigns TRBD2, which was not confirmed against the DNA. TRBV21-1 is a pseudogene locus. This CDR3 has 15 residues. The CDR3 is CASSKGLAGSCEQYF. The CDR3 nucleotides read TGTGCCAGCAGCAAAGGACTAGCGGGATCTTGCGAGCAGTACTTC.

The gene calls are TRBV10-3 and TRBJ1-1; TRBD1 aligns across 8 bases. Germline trimming cut 6 bases from V and 4 bases from J; bases unmatched to any gene: 10. CDR3 size: 15 residues. CDR1 is ENHRY, CDR2 SYGVKD, per germline. The CDR3 DNA reads as TGTGCCATCAGCCAAGGACAGGGCGGGGGCACTGAAGCTTTCTTT. This translates into CAISQGQGGGTEAFF.

The V and J genes are TRBV27 and TRBJ1-6, with no clear D. Between the trimmed V and J ends, which lost 6 bases and 6 bases, there was a span of 18 bases. CDR3 length equals 16 residues. Germline V gene sequence: CDR1 MNHEY, CDR2 SMNVEV (reference sequence). CDR3: CASRLAGPRLNSPLHF. The CDR3 nucleotides are TGTGCCAGCAGACTAGCTGGGCCACGGCTTAATTCACCCCTCCACTTT.

The chain links TRBV5-1 to TRBJ2-7; 7 nucleotides line up with TRBD1. The CDR3 is made up of 13 amino acids. Germline CDR1 is SGHRS and CDR2 is YFSETQ. J gave up 7 bases and V 4 bases, and 8 bases lay outside the gene matches. The CDR3 region is CASSVDDRVEQYF. In nucleotides, the CDR3 is TGCGCCAGCAGCGTAGACGACAGGGTAGAGCAGTACTTC.

The rearrangement uses TRBV7-9 and TRBJ2-2; 7 bases line up with TRBD2. The CDR3 totals 13 residues. From germline, CDR1 is SEHNR and CDR2 FQNEAQ (reference sequence). CDR3 sequence (DNA): TGTGCTCTGGGGGGGGCGAACACCGGGGAGCTGTTTTTT. It translates to CALGGANTGELFF.

The table lists this clone with a count of one. This chain connects TRBV18 to TRBJ1-4; TRBD1 matches 8 bases. Germline V gene lookup returns CDR1 KGHSH and CDR2 LQKENI. V lost 3 bases to trimming and J lost 4 bases; unmatched junction nucleotides: 7. The CDR3 consists of 16 residues. CDR3: CASSPPGGAYNEKLFF. CDR3 DNA: TGTGCCAGCTCACCGCCAGGGGGCGCCTATAATGAAAAACTGTTTTTT.

J is TRBJ2-7 and V is TRBV4-3; 12 bases match TRBD1. This CDR3 contains 15 residues. Germline trimming cut 4 bases from V and 4 bases from J; bases unmatched to any gene: 5. CDR1 is LGHNA, CDR2 YSLEER, per germline. The CDR3 DNA is TGCGCCAGCAGCCGGGGGACAGGGGGCCTTTACGAGCAGTACTTC. It is translated as CASSRGTGGLYEQYF.

The chain employs TRBV19 and TRBJ1-3; unclear D gene. This CDR3 has 12 amino acids. Per the germline V gene, CDR1 is LNHDA and CDR2 is SQIVND (reference sequence). The V and J ends lost 6 bases and 0 bases respectively, with 3 bases between them. The chain's CDR3 is CASRSSGNTIYF. CDR3 DNA sequence: TGTGCCAGTAGGAGCTCTGGAAACACCATATATTTT.

CDR3 sequence: CSAYRVWGYTF. CDR3 in DNA: TGCAGTGCTTACAGGGTCTGGGGCTACACCTTC. The chain employs TRBV20-1 and TRBJ1-2; TRBD1 might be the D (6 bases). Germline lookup yields CDR1 DFQATT and CDR2 SNEGSKA (reference sequence). The CDR3 is 11 residues long. V was clipped by 5 bases and J by 8 bases, with 12 bases between them.

The CDR3: CASSLEPPYYTQYF. CDR3 bases: TGCGCCAGCAGCTTGGAACCCCCTTACTATACGCAGTATTTT. The chain employs TRBV5-1 and TRBJ2-3; D uncertain. The germline V gene encodes CDR1 SGHRS and CDR2 YFSETQ. V shed 0 bases and J shed 7 bases, with 12 bases lying between them. The CDR3 is made up of 14 amino acids.

The V call is TRBV4-3, the J call TRBJ1-6; the D is unclear. Trimming took 0 bases from V and 4 from J, leaving 19 bases between them. Germline values: CDR1 LGHNA, CDR2 YSLEER. This CDR3 comprises 19 residues. The CDR3 spells CASSQDSGAGGIYNSPLHF. The CDR3 DNA follows: TGCGCCAGCAGCCAAGATTCTGGCGCGGGAGGAATTTATAATTCACCCCTCCACTTT.

About this clone: Other DNA sequences in the sample encode the same CDR3. This sequence joins TRBV5-1 and TRBJ1-3; 7 bases line up with TRBD1. Trimming cost V 4 bases and J 4 bases; bases outside gene matches: 5. The germline V gene encodes CDR1 SGHRS and CDR2 YFSETQ. CDR3 length: 14 amino acids. In DNA, the CDR3 is TGCGCCAGCAGCCCCGGGACAGCGGGAAACACCATATATTTT. This translates into CASSPGTAGNTIYF.

The chain couples TRBV10-3 to TRBJ1-3; D is ambiguous. V lost 2 bases, J lost 2 bases, and 7 bases lay in between. This CDR3 region has 14 residues. Germline V lookup: CDR1 ENHRY, CDR2 SYGVKD. The CDR3 nucleotides read TGTGCCATCAGTGAGACCGACACTGGAAACACCATATATTTT. Its protein product is CAISETDTGNTIYF.